The rows below give T cell receptor beta chains drawn from one sample of a study of T cell changes during pregnancy in multiple sclerosis. Measured with immunoSEQ multiplex PCR; TCRdb has only the in-frame clones, and not every one. The sample comprises tens of thousands of clones, roughly nine tenths of which are singletons, and more than 1.4% rests with the top ten. Material: peripheral blood, obtained in the second trimester of pregnancy. These receptors were obtained from a female donor with multiple sclerosis, enrolled in a pregnancy study. Both conserved end residues are part of each CDR3. The D gene is left open where the match is weak. The size entry is marked missing in some rows and otherwise reads once, few, many or a size class.

J	D	V	size	DNA	CDR3
TRBJ2-3	NA	TRBV19	NA	TGTGCCAGTAGGCTCCGGGACTCGCCGTCAGATACGCAGTATTTT	CASRLRDSPSDTQYF
TRBJ2-5	TRBD2	TRBV7-2	NA	TGTGCCAGCAGCCCGGGACTAGCGGGGGGCCGGGCCCAGTACTTC	CASSPGLAGGRAQYF
TRBJ2-2	TRBD2	TRBV2	NA	TGTGCCAGCAACAGAGCGGGAGTTGCGAACACCGGGGAGCTGTTTTTT	CASNRAGVANTGELFF
TRBJ1-4	NA	TRBV6-4	NA	TGTGCCAGCAGTGACCAAAAAGGGACATCCCTTAGTAATGAAAAACTGTTTTTT	CASSDQKGTSLSNEKLFF
TRBJ1-1	NA	TRBV9	NA	TGTGCCAGCAGCGCTAACCCGGGGGGCACTGAAGCTTTCTTT	CASSANPGGTEAFF
TRBJ2-5	TRBD2	TRBV11-1	NA	TGTGCCAGCAGCCGCGGAGCGGGGGGCCCGGAGACCCAGTACTTC	CASSRGAGGPETQYF
TRBJ2-7	TRBD1	TRBV4-3	NA	TGCGCCAGCAGCCAAGATTTGGACAGGACCTACGAGCAGTACTTC	CASSQDLDRTYEQYF
TRBJ2-2	NA	TRBV7-9	NA	TGTGCCAGTCACAGGACCGGGGAGCTGTTTTTT	CASHRTGELFF
TRBJ2-5	NA	TRBV5-1	NA	TGCGCCAGCACCTCTGGGGGGGCCTTAGAGACCCAGTACTTC	CASTSGGALETQYF
TRBJ2-3	TRBD1	TRBV11-2	NA	TGTGCCAGCAGCGACCGGGACAGGCAGCAGTATTTT	CASSDRDRQQYF
TRBJ1-2	TRBD1	TRBV7-2	NA	TGTGCCAGCAGCTCCTCCCCCGGGACAGGGGGTGGCTACACCTTC	CASSSSPGTGGGYTF
TRBJ2-3	TRBD2	TRBV19	NA	TGTGCCACCGAAGGACTAGCGGGCCTGGGGGGTACGCAGTATTTT	CATEGLAGLGGTQYF
TRBJ1-1	NA	TRBV7-9	NA	TGTGCCAGCAGCTTAGGCTTCGGGGGGCAAAAAAGTTTGTACACTGAAGCTTTCTTT	CASSLGFGGQKSLYTEAFF
TRBJ2-1	TRBD1	TRBV14	NA	TGTGCCAGCAGTTGGACAGGGAGTAACAATGAGCAGTTCTTC	CASSWTGSNNEQFF
TRBJ2-5	TRBD2	TRBV6-1	NA	TGTGCCAGCAGTGGGGGACTAGCGGGGGCCCCCGGGACCCAGTACTTC	CASSGGLAGAPGTQYF
TRBJ2-3	NA	TRBV4-3	NA	TGCGCCAGCAGCCAAGATTTGTTCAGGGGTACAGATACGCAGTATTTT	CASSQDLFRGTDTQYF
TRBJ1-2	NA	TRBV7-8	NA	TGTGCCAGCAGCTCTTCGACAGGCTATGGCTACACCTTC	CASSSSTGYGYTF
TRBJ1-5	NA	TRBV6-1	NA	TGTGCCAGCATCTTCCTTGCAGGGGGCAATCAGCCCCAGCATTTT	CASIFLAGGNQPQHF
TRBJ1-1	NA	TRBV19	NA	TGTGCCAGTAGTCGGACCCGGGAGACTAACACTGAAGCTTTCTTT	CASSRTRETNTEAFF
TRBJ2-7	NA	TRBV9	NA	TGTGCCAGCAGCGTAGGAAAGATGGCGGATAGCTCCTACGAGCAGTACTTC	CASSVGKMADSSYEQYF
TRBJ1-2	NA	TRBV4-1	NA	TGCGCCAGCAGCCAAGATGTAGGAACAGGAAGCCTCAGGCTCGGCTACACCTTC	CASSQDVGTGSLRLGYTF
TRBJ1-4	NA	TRBV25-1	NA	TGTGCCAGCAGCAAACTCGGACTGTGGGAAAAACTGTTTTTT	CASSKLGLWEKLFF
TRBJ2-3	TRBD2	TRBV30	NA	TGTGCCTGGAGTGTCTTAGCGGGAAACACAGATACGCAGTATTTT	CAWSVLAGNTDTQYF
TRBJ1-4	NA	TRBV27	NA	TGTGCCAGCAGCTTCCGCAGGGGCACTAATGAAAAACTGTTTTTT	CASSFRRGTNEKLFF
TRBJ1-1	NA	TRBV7-2	NA	TGTGCCAGCAGCTTCTACAGTTACCCGAACACTGAAGCTTTCTTT	CASSFYSYPNTEAFF
TRBJ2-1	TRBD2	TRBV4-3	NA	TGCGCCAGCAGCGAGCGGGGGGGCCGCGATGAGCAGTTCTTC	CASSERGGRDEQFF
TRBJ1-1	NA	TRBV7-9	NA	TGTGCCAGCAGCTTCATCGGGGGAAGAAACACTGAAGCTTTCTTT	CASSFIGGRNTEAFF
TRBJ2-7	TRBD2	TRBV5-4	NA	TGTGCCAGCAGCTTTGGGACTCCGACGGGGGGGGAGCAGTACTTC	CASSFGTPTGGEQYF
TRBJ1-2	NA	TRBV12-5	NA	TGTGCTAGTGGTTTGGACCTAGACAGCTTCTATGGCTACACCTTC	CASGLDLDSFYGYTF
TRBJ1-1	NA	TRBV25-1	NA	TGTGCCAGCAAACAGGGTCCAGAAGCTTTCTTT	CASKQGPEAFF
TRBJ1-4	TRBD1	TRBV30	once	TGTGCCTGGAGTAAACCGGGACAGGGTTTGGAAAAACTGTTTTTT	CAWSKPGQGLEKLFF
TRBJ1-1	NA	TRBV6-5	NA	TGTGCCAGCAGTGACTTAGGGGGTTTAGCTTTCTTT	CASSDLGGLAFF
TRBJ1-1	TRBD1	TRBV5-1	NA	TGCGCCAGCAATCTCGACGTGCCGGACAGGGGCGGTGAAGCTTTCTTT	CASNLDVPDRGGEAFF
TRBJ1-1	NA	TRBV4-3	NA	TGCGCCAGCAGCCTCACAGTAGACACTGAAGCTTTCTTT	CASSLTVDTEAFF
TRBJ1-1	NA	TRBV6-4	NA	TGTGCCAGCAGTGAGCCGAAAAGCAGGGGAGAAGGGACTGAAGCTTTCTTT	CASSEPKSRGEGTEAFF
TRBJ2-2	NA	TRBV30	NA	TGTGCCTGGAGTGTAGGCGGGTATCGACCCGGGGAGCTGTTTTTT	CAWSVGGYRPGELFF
TRBJ2-7	TRBD2	TRBV5-6	NA	TGTGCCAGCAGAGAAACGACTAGCGGGGGGGCCTACGAGCAGTACTTC	CASRETTSGGAYEQYF
TRBJ1-1	TRBD1	TRBV10-3	NA	TGTGCCATCAGTGGAAACGACAGGGTCCCTGAAGCTTTCTTT	CAISGNDRVPEAFF
TRBJ2-1	NA	TRBV29-1	once	TGCAGCGTTGAAGGGGGAGGCCGGGTCCGGGGCCAAGATGAGCAGTTCTTC	CSVEGGGRVRGQDEQFF
TRBJ1-1	NA	TRBV5-5	NA	TGTGCCAGCAGCTACAGGGCGGCGAGAACGAACACTGAAGCTTTCTTT	CASSYRAARTNTEAFF
TRBJ1-5	NA	TRBV6-1	NA	TGTGCCAGCAGTGGATCGGACAGACGTAGCGATTATAGCAATCAGCCCCAGCATTTT	CASSGSDRRSDYSNQPQHF
TRBJ2-7	NA	TRBV6-5	NA	TGTGCCAGCAGTTACGGGGCGACACGGGGGACCTACGAGCAGTACTTC	CASSYGATRGTYEQYF
TRBJ1-1	TRBD1	TRBV19	NA	TGTGCCAGTAGTGAGACCTCAGGGGGCTGGAGCAGCCACGAAGCTTTCTTT	CASSETSGGWSSHEAFF
TRBJ2-7	NA	TRBV9	once	TGTGCCAGCAGCGCCGGGAGTTTCTACGAGCAGTACTTC	CASSAGSFYEQYF
TRBJ1-1	NA	TRBV4-1	NA	TGCGCCAGCAGCCCACAGGACAGAAGTATGAACACTGAAGCTTTCTTT	CASSPQDRSMNTEAFF
TRBJ2-7	TRBD1	TRBV9	NA	TGTGCCAGCAGCCCGACAGGGGAGGCCGTCTACGAGCAGTACTTC	CASSPTGEAVYEQYF
TRBJ1-1	NA	TRBV11-2	NA	TGTGCCAGCAGCTTAGTACAGGGAGACACTGAAGCTTTCTTT	CASSLVQGDTEAFF
TRBJ1-3	TRBD1	TRBV18	NA	TGTGCCAGCTCGACGGGACAGGGCGCTGGAAACACCATATATTTT	CASSTGQGAGNTIYF
TRBJ1-1	NA	TRBV6-1	NA	TGTGCCAGCAGTGAGTCCCTTTGGGGGGATAACACTGAAGCTTTCTTT	CASSESLWGDNTEAFF
TRBJ2-7	TRBD2	TRBV7-7	NA	TGTGCCAGCAGCCCGGGAGGAGGAGGTTCCTACGAGCAGTACTTC	CASSPGGGGSYEQYF
TRBJ1-2	NA	TRBV10-3	NA	TGTGCCATCAGTGAGGGCGACTTCTATGGCTACACCTTC	CAISEGDFYGYTF
TRBJ1-2	NA	TRBV19	few	TGTGCCAGTAGTATCGCCTCTTCAGGGGTAATGTCCTATGGCTACACCTTC	CASSIASSGVMSYGYTF
TRBJ1-2	TRBD1	TRBV10-3	NA	TGTGCCATCAGTTCGACAGGGACAGCTAACTATGGCTACACCTTC	CAISSTGTANYGYTF
TRBJ2-2	NA	TRBV6-5	NA	TGTGCCAGCAGTTCCGGGACTTCGAACACCGGGGAGCTGTTTTTT	CASSSGTSNTGELFF
TRBJ2-7	TRBD2	TRBV4-3	NA	TGCGCCAGCAGCCTTAAGCGGGGCGCGGGAGGGTCCCTCTCCTACGAGCAGTACTTC	CASSLKRGAGGSLSYEQYF
TRBJ1-1	TRBD1	TRBV29-1	NA	TGCAGCGTCCTGACAGGGGGCGACGGGGTAGCTTTCTTT	CSVLTGGDGVAFF
TRBJ2-7	NA	TRBV2	few	TGTGCCAGCAGTTGGACTCTCCCCTACGAGCAGTACTTC	CASSWTLPYEQYF
TRBJ1-6	NA	TRBV7-2	NA	TGTGCCAGCAGCCCGGGGGACTATAATTCACCCCTCCACTTT	CASSPGDYNSPLHF